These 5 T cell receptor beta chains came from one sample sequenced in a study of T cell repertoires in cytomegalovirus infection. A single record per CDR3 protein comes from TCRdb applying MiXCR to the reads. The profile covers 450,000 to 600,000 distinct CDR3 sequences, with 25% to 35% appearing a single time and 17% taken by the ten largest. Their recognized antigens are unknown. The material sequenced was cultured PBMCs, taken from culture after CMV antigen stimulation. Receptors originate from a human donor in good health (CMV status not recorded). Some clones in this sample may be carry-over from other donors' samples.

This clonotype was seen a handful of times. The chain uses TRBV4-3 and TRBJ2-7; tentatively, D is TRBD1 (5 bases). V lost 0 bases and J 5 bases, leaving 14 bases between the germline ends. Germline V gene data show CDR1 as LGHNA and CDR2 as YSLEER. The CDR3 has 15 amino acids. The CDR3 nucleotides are TGCGCCAGCAGCCAAGAGTGGGCAGGGTTCGACGAGCAGTACGTC. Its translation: CASSQEWAGFDEQYV.

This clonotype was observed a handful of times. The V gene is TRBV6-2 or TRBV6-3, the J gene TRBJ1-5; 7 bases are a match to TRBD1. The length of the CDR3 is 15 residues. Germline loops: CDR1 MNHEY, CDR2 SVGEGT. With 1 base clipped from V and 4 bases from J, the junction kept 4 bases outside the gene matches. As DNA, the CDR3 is TGTGCCAGCAGTTACTTACCGGGACAGAATCAGCCCCAGCATTTT. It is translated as CASSYLPGQNQPQHF.

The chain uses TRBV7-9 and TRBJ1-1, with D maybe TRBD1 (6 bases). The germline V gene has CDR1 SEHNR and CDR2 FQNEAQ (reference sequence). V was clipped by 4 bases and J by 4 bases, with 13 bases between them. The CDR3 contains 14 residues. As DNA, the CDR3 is TGTGCCAGCAGCTCCGGGGGCGCCGGCACTGAAGCTTTCTTT. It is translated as CASSSGGAGTEAFF.

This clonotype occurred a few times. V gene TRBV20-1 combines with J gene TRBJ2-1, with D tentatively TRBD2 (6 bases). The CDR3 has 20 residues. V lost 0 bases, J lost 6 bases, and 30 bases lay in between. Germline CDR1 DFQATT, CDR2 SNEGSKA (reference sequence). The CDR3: CSAREGGLERHRRISNEQFF. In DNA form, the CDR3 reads TGCAGTGCTAGAGAGGGAGGTTTAGAGCGGCATCGACGGATTAGCAATGAGCAGTTCTTC.

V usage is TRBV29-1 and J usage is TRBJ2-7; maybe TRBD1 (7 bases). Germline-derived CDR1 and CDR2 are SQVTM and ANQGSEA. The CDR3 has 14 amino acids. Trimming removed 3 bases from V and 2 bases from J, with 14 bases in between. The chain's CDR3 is CSVENRGGPYEQYF. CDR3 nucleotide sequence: TGCAGCGTTGAGAACAGGGGAGGACCCTACGAGCAGTACTTC.